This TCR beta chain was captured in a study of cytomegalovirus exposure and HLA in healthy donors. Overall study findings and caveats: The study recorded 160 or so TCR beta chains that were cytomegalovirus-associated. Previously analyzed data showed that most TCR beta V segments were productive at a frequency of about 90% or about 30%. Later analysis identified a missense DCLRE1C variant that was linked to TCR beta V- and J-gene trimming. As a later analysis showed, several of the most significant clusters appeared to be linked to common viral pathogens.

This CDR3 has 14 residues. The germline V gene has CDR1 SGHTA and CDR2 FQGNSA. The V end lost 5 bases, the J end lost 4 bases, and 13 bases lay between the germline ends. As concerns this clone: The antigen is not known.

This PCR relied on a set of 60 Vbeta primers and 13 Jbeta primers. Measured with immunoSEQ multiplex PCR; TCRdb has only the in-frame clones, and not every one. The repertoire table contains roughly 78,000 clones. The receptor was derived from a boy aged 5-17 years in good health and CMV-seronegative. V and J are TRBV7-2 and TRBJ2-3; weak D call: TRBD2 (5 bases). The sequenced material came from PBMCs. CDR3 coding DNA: TGTGCCAGCAGCGGGTCCTACGGGGCAGATACGCAGTATTTT. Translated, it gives CASSGSYGADTQYF.